This TCR beta chain originates from a study of blood T cell repertoires in COVID-19 (dated by TCRdb to between 2020 and 2021). Background for the entire study: Samples from collaborators originated in the United States, Italy and Spain and spanned both the acute and convalescent phases of COVID-19. The material from the prospective study consisted of cDNA or gDNA derived from T cells, B-cell-depleted T cells, or PBMCs. Subjects who had been exposed to COVID-19, were actively infected with it, or had recovered from it provided the deeply sampled blood TCRbeta repertoires that made up the dataset. The repertoires were released in a freely available public database intended as a resource for research on the immune response to SARS-CoV-2. Samples were obtained from the ongoing ImmuneRACE study (first 160 participants) and from roughly 1,300 subjects provided by 6 global collaborators. Sample metadata almost always included a de-identified subject ID, COVID-19 status, age in years and sex. HLA class I and class II types, where available, came from metadata supplied by the sample provider rather than from assay-based typing.

Including the terminal cysteine and phenylalanine, the CDR3 comprises 17 residues. Only the CDR3 DNA is retained, 51 bases long and in frame from the first base. The germline V gene (reference sequence) gives CDR1 as LGHDT and CDR2 as YNNKEL. At the junction V is shortened by 0 bases and J by 6 bases, with 18 bases in between. TCRbeta CDR3 regions were amplified from genomic DNA using the immunoSEQ Assay, a bias-controlled multiplex PCR. The study's own analysis went as follows. The number of nucleated cells in each sample was estimated from the amplification of reference gene primers within the assay. To quantify the absolute abundance of each unique TCRbeta CDR3 rearrangement, sequence reads were collapsed and filtered. For each sample, productive Simpson clonality was calculated by taking the square root of Simpson's diversity index across productive rearrangements. TCRdb stores this immuneACCESS table with in-frame sequences only. Part of the clones is absent; in the studies checked, under half of the shortfall reflects unresolved V genes, and no reason is known for the rest. That table furnishes V, J and clone size, whereas the DNA furnished D and trimming. The sample includes 90,000 to 120,000 clones, with 80% to 95% observed a single time. The ten biggest clones cover under 1.5% of the sample.

The collaborating institutions used their own protocols to collect whole blood in K2EDTA tubes. Collaborator samples were shipped for TCRbeta analysis as frozen whole blood, isolated PBMCs, or DNA extracted from either sample type. Concerning this clone: Its binding antigen is unknown. Within one base of it there is no much larger clone, and no base qualities were kept.

What the research found in general, with its limitations: The amount of clinical and demographic metadata varied by source and participant and was provided uncurated.

The chain employs TRBV3-1 (or the pseudogene TRBV3-2) and TRBJ2-1; a weak D assignment points to TRBD2 (7 bases agree). Sequencing was carried out using peripheral blood. The source of this sequence is a woman aged 25-40 years with acute or convalescent COVID-19. The nucleotide sequence is given as TGTGCCAGCAGCCAAGATCTTGGGGGGGCCGGGTTCAATGAGCAGTTCTTC. Its protein product is CASSQDLGGAGFNEQFF.